One and the same sample provided the 30 T cell receptor beta chains below, sequenced in a study of T cell responses to AZD1222 COVID-19 vaccine. Sequencing was performed with immunoSEQ multiplex PCR; in TCRdb, only in-frame clones are kept and a portion is missing. The table records about 61,000 clones, over 75% of them present only once. The specimen was peripheral blood, collected 28 days after the second AZD1222 dose. These receptors were obtained from an adult who received the AZD1222 COVID-19 vaccine.

The chain carries TRBV28 and TRBJ1-5, with 10 bases matching TRBD1. Germline assignment: CDR1 MDHEN and CDR2 SYDVKM. V shed 5 bases and J 5 bases; nucleotides not matched to a gene: 3. This CDR3 is built from 14 residues. CDR3 bases: TGTGCCAGCAGTCCGACAGGGGGCTATCAGCCCCAGCATTTT. Its translation: CASSPTGGYQPQHF.

The DNA for the CDR3 is TGTGCCAGCAGTGTGAACATTAAACCCCCTGGAAACACCATATATTTT. This codes for CASSVNIKPPGNTIYF. This chain uses TRBV6-1 with TRBJ1-3; D uncertain. V lost 4 bases and J lost 2, with 15 bases in between. CDR3 size: 16 residues. Germline V lookup: CDR1 MNHNS, CDR2 SASEGT.

This clone was seen a few times. The rearrangement uses TRBV19 and TRBJ1-4, with 9 bases aligning to TRBD1. The CDR3 length is 15 residues. The germline gives CDR1 LNHDA, CDR2 SQIVND (reference sequence). V lost 4 bases, J lost 8 bases, and 8 bases stayed unmatched. The CDR3 nucleotides are TGTGCCAGTAGTACCCCCGGGACAGGGAACGAAAAACTGTTTTTT. Translated: CASSTPGTGNEKLFF.

V usage is TRBV7-2 and J usage is TRBJ2-7, with 8 bases aligning to TRBD2. The CDR3 consists of 15 residues. V shed 1 base and J 0 bases; nucleotides not matched to a gene: 2. CDR1 is SGHTA and CDR2 is FQGNSA in the germline V gene. The CDR3 bases are TGTGCCAGCAGCTTAGGGACTAGCCGCTCCTACGAGCAGTACTTC. Translated: CASSLGTSRSYEQYF.

The genes are TRBV5-1 and TRBJ1-1, with D hard to call. The CDR3 totals 17 residues. Trimming stripped 4 bases from V and 1 base from J, with 20 bases between. Germline CDR1 is SGHRS and CDR2 is YFSETQ. The CDR3 reads CASSQGPTPGANTEAFF. For the CDR3, the DNA is TGCGCCAGCAGCCAAGGTCCAACTCCGGGCGCGAACACTGAAGCTTTCTTT.

In its sample, this clone was seen a few times. This chain links TRBV21-1 with TRBJ2-7; TRBD2, the table's D call, was not compared with the DNA. TRBV21-1 is recorded as a pseudogene. The CDR3 consists of 16 residues. Written as DNA, the CDR3 is TGTGCCAGCAGCACTAAAGCGCGGTCCCGAACCTACGAGCAGTACTTC. This encodes CASSTKARSRTYEQYF.

The rearrangement links TRBV20-1 to TRBJ2-3, with D possibly TRBD2 on 5 matching bases. The germline V gene encodes CDR1 DFQATT and CDR2 SNEGSKA (reference sequence). The V end was cut by 6 bases, the J end by 6 bases, with 10 bases between. The CDR3 spans 11 residues. CDR3 region: CSALRGDTQYF. CDR3 nucleotides: TGCAGTGCACTCCGCGGGGATACGCAGTATTTT.

This sequence joins TRBV6-5 and TRBJ1-4; D call uncertain. Germline-derived CDR1 and CDR2 are MNHEY and SVGAGI. Trimming removed 6 bases at V and 6 bases at J, with 14 bases between. The CDR3 has 14 amino acids. The DNA for the CDR3 is TGTGCCAGCAGCGGCAGGTGGAAAGATGAAAAACTGTTTTTT. Its protein is CASSGRWKDEKLFF.

V usage is TRBV19 and J usage is TRBJ2-2; D uncertain. Trimming removed 0 bases from V and 1 base from J, with 3 bases in between. The germline gives CDR1 LNHDA, CDR2 SQIVND (reference sequence). This CDR3 spans 14 amino acids. The chain's CDR3 is CASSIDRNTGELFF. Written as DNA, the CDR3 is TGTGCCAGTAGTATAGATCGGAACACCGGGGAGCTGTTTTTT. The whole variable domain, filled in from reference TRBV19 and TRBJ2-2, reads DGGITQSPKYLFRKEGQNVTLSCEQNLNHDAMYWYRQDPGQGLRLIYYSQIVNDFQKGDIAEGYSVSREKKESFPLTVTSAQKNPTAFYLCASSIDRNTGELFFGEGSRLTVL.

This clone was detected a few times. The rearrangement uses TRBV6-2 or TRBV6-3 and TRBJ2-2; 7 bases agree with TRBD2. The CDR3 is 15 amino acids. Germline CDR1 reads MNHEY; CDR2 reads SVGEGT. With V trimmed by 3 bases and J by 7 bases, 8 bases remained unmatched. DNA of the CDR3: TGTGCCAGCAGTTATTCCGGCGGGAGCGTCGGGGAGCTGTTTTTT. Protein: CASSYSGGSVGELFF.

The chain recombines TRBV6-4 with TRBJ2-3; D gene unclear. V gave up 0 bases and J gave up 2 bases, with 3 bases separating them. There are 13 residues in the CDR3. From germline, CDR1 is MRHNA and CDR2 SNTAGT. This CDR3 is CASSDSDTDTQYF. The CDR3 nucleotides read TGTGCCAGCAGTGACTCCGACACAGATACGCAGTATTTT.

V gene TRBV7-3 combines with J gene TRBJ2-3; D ambiguous. The CDR3 consists of 14 residues. Trimming cost V 5 bases and J 0 bases, with 9 bases left between them. CDR1 is SGHTA, CDR2 FQGTGA, per germline. Here the CDR3 reads CASSPHSSTDTQYF. In DNA, the CDR3 is TGTGCCAGCAGCCCCCATTCGAGCACAGATACGCAGTATTTT.

V and J are TRBV7-3 and TRBJ2-5; 14 bases are a match to TRBD2. Germline CDR1 is SGHTA and CDR2 is FQGTGA. Germline trimming cut 5 bases from V and 3 bases from J; bases unmatched to any gene: 5. This CDR3 has 16 amino acids. CDR3 in DNA: TGTGCCAGCAGCCAAGGACTAGCGGGAGGAGAAGAGACCCAGTACTTC. Protein product: CASSQGLAGGEETQYF.

The chain uses TRBV6-5 and TRBJ1-2; TRBD1 matches at 7 bases. Germline V lookup: CDR1 MNHEY, CDR2 SVGAGI. CDR3 length: 13 amino acids. V was pared by 7 bases and J by 7 bases, with 9 bases of the junction left unmatched. CDR3 bases: TGTGCCAGCAAGCCGGGAGACAGGGTTGGCTACACCTTC. Its translation: CASKPGDRVGYTF.

V and J are TRBV7-2 and TRBJ1-6; D gene unclear. Deletions cut 4 bases from V and 7 bases from J, with 11 bases between. Per germline, CDR1 SGHTA and CDR2 FQGNSA. The CDR3 is made up of 14 amino acids. The CDR3 DNA is TGTGCCAGCAGCTCACCTCGGGAAAATTCACCCCTCCACTTT. Translating it yields CASSSPRENSPLHF. The whole variable domain, remainder taken from reference TRBV7-2 and TRBJ1-6, is GAGVSQSPSNKVTEKGKDVELRCDPISGHTALYWYRQSLGQGLEFLIYFQGNSAPDKSGLPSDRFSAERTGGSVSTLTIQRTQQEDSAVYLCASSSPRENSPLHFGNGTRLTVT.

The gene calls are TRBV5-1 and TRBJ2-7, with 8 bases lining up with TRBD1. The V gene's germline CDR1 is SGHRS and CDR2 YFSETQ. The CDR3 has 14 residues. The V gene end was trimmed by 2 bases and the J gene end by 2 bases; junction bases not matched to a gene: 3. The CDR3 bases are TGCGCCAGCAGCTTCACAGGGGGGACCTACGAGCAGTACTTC. Translating gives CASSFTGGTYEQYF.

This clone showed up many times. This specimen includes other DNA sequences encoding the same CDR3. The chain links TRBV4-2 to TRBJ2-2; D gene unclear. The V end lost 4 bases, the J end lost 3 bases, and 12 bases lay between the germline ends. The CDR3 has 15 amino acids. CDR1 and CDR2 from the germline V gene are LGHNA and YNFKEQ. The CDR3 is CASSPSLDHTGELFF. The CDR3 DNA is TGTGCCAGCAGCCCTTCGTTGGACCACACCGGGGAGCTGTTTTTT.

This chain links TRBV5-5 with TRBJ2-7; the D call may be TRBD1 or TRBD2 (5 bases each). Germline CDR1 reads SGHKS; CDR2 reads YYEKEE (reference sequence). This CDR3 comprises 14 residues. V shed 0 bases and J shed 2 bases, with 9 bases lying between them. The CDR3 spells CASSLAVGPYEQYF. In DNA, the CDR3 is TGTGCCAGCAGCTTGGCAGTGGGACCCTACGAGCAGTACTTC.

Note on this clone: One junction end disagrees with the germline gene, perhaps due to a read error. The genes are TRBV30 and TRBJ2-2; 7 positions agree with TRBD1. CDR3 length equals 12 residues. The germline gives CDR1 GTSNPN, CDR2 SVGIG (reference sequence). CDR3 sequence: CAWNRGTGELFF. The CDR3 nucleotides read TGTGCTTGGAACAGGGGCACCGGGGAGCTGTTTTTT.

The chain combines TRBV25-1 with TRBJ2-7; 10 bases are shared with TRBD2. Germline V gives CDR1 MGHDK, CDR2 SYGVNS. The CDR3 has 17 residues. Trimming removed 2 bases from V and 1 base from J; junction bases left unmatched: 8. CDR3 in DNA: TGTGCCAGCAGTGAAACGAAGCTAGCGGGAGTTTCCTACGAGCAGTACTTC. This translates into CASSETKLAGVSYEQYF.

The rearrangement links TRBV4-1 to TRBJ1-1, with TRBD1 identical over 8 bases. V lost 6 bases to trimming and J lost 6 bases; unmatched junction nucleotides: 3. CDR3 length equals 12 residues. Germline CDR1 reads MGHRA; CDR2 reads YSYEKL. For the CDR3, the DNA is TGCGCCAGCAGTCCGGACAGGGCTGAAGCTTTCTTT. The encoded protein is CASSPDRAEAFF.

The genes are TRBV19 and TRBJ2-1; 10 positions match TRBD2. Germline loops: CDR1 LNHDA, CDR2 SQIVND (reference sequence). With V trimmed by 3 bases and J by 3 bases, 14 bases remained unmatched. The CDR3 consists of 19 residues. The CDR3 is CASSMRHRTSGWLYNEQFF. DNA for the CDR3: TGTGCCAGTAGTATGCGACACCGGACTAGCGGATGGCTCTACAATGAGCAGTTCTTC. Combining the CDR3 with reference TRBV19 and TRBJ2-1 gives the whole variable domain DGGITQSPKYLFRKEGQNVTLSCEQNLNHDAMYWYRQDPGQGLRLIYYSQIVNDFQKGDIAEGYSVSREKKESFPLTVTSAQKNPTAFYLCASSMRHRTSGWLYNEQFFGPGTRLTVL.

This clone was found a few times. The V gene is TRBV24-1, the J gene TRBJ1-2; tentative D call: TRBD1 (5 bases). Trimming took off 9 bases at V and 0 bases at J, with 10 bases between the two ends. CDR1 is KGHDR and CDR2 is SFDVKD in the germline V gene. The CDR3 extends over 13 amino acids. Here the CDR3 DNA reads TGTGCCACCTCCGACAGAGCTAACTATGGCTACACCTTC. Translating it yields CATSDRANYGYTF.

This clone was seen only once. The chain uses TRBV12-1 and TRBJ2-6; the table gives TRBD1 as D, unverified against the DNA. TRBV12-1 is labeled a pseudogene. This CDR3 is built from 19 residues. The chain's CDR3 is CASSPGRQGGDSGANVLTF. The CDR3 DNA reads as TGTGCCAGCAGCCCCGGCAGACAGGGTGGCGACTCTGGGGCCAACGTCCTGACTTTC.

J is TRBJ2-3 and V is TRBV27; 7 bases match TRBD1. In germline, CDR1 is MNHEY, CDR2 SMNVEV (reference sequence). The V segment lost 2 bases and the J segment 7 bases; nucleotides outside the gene matches: 12. This CDR3 spans 16 amino acids. CDR3 coding DNA: TGTGCCAGCAGTTTAAAATGGCAGGGGGTCATGTATACGCAGTATTTT. It translates to CASSLKWQGVMYTQYF.

This clone was seen only a few times. The gene calls are TRBV5-1 and TRBJ2-2, with 12 bases that match TRBD2. The CDR3 extends over 15 amino acids. Germline CDR1 SGHRS, CDR2 YFSETQ. V gave up 5 bases and J gave up 6 bases; unmatched junction bases: 5. The CDR3 spells CASRPLAGGAGELFF. The CDR3 region has the DNA TGCGCCAGCAGACCCCTAGCGGGAGGGGCCGGGGAGCTGTTTTTT.

This clone was found once. The chain carries TRBV19 and TRBJ2-3, with 13 nucleotides matching TRBD2. CDR3 size: 16 residues. The V gene's germline CDR1 is LNHDA and CDR2 SQIVND (reference sequence). V was pared by 3 bases and J by 5 bases, with 5 bases of the junction left unmatched. The CDR3 nucleotides are TGTGCCAGTAGTATTGGACTAGCGGGAGTGAGAGATACGCAGTATTTT. It translates to CASSIGLAGVRDTQYF.

The chain couples TRBV12-3 or TRBV12-4 to TRBJ1-5; TRBD1 might be the D (6 bases). Trimming stripped 3 bases from V and 7 bases from J, with 10 bases between. The CDR3 contains 13 residues. CDR3 coding DNA: TGTGCCAGCAGTTTTGCAGGGGACCAGCCCCAGCATTTT. Residues: CASSFAGDQPQHF.

The CDR3 spells CASSSWTSLAKNIQYF. CDR3 sequence (DNA): TGTGCCAGCAGCTCCTGGACAAGTTTAGCCAAAAACATTCAGTACTTC. V usage is TRBV5-6 and J usage is TRBJ2-4; tentative D call: TRBD1 (5 bases). The CDR3 is 16 amino acids. Germline V gives CDR1 SGHDT, CDR2 YYEEEE. V lost 3 bases and J lost 0, with 13 bases in between. The variable domain in full, completed from reference TRBV5-6 and TRBJ2-4, reads DAGVTQSPTHLIKTRGQQVTLRCSPKSGHDTVSWYQQALGQGPQFIFQYYEEEERQRGNFPDRFSGHQFPNYSSELNVNALLLGDSALYLCASSSWTSLAKNIQYFGAGTRLSVL.

With regard to this clone: A read error may produce the germline difference seen at one junction end. CDR3 coding DNA: TGTGCCAGCAGCTCCCGGACAGGGGCGAACGCTGAAGCTTTCTTT. As protein: CASSSRTGANAEAFF. The chain combines TRBV7-2 with TRBJ1-1, with 9 positions matching TRBD1. Germline-derived CDR1 and CDR2 are SGHTA and FQGNSA. CDR3 length: 15 amino acids.